These 13 T cell receptor beta chains were all obtained from the same sample, sequenced in a study of T cells expressing NK-cell markers. TCRdb re-called the 5' RACE reads and shows each CDR3 protein once, DNA omitted. The sample's table shows about 30,000 distinct CDR3 sequences. Sequenced sample: blood T cells: a sorted CD56 or NKG2C T cell subset, CD4+ or CD8+ T cells, or bulk PBMC T cells (not recorded which). The receptors were gathered from a woman between 18 and 70 years old in good health.

The chain is built from TRBV11-2 and TRBJ2-7. The CDR3 has 12 residues. Per germline, CDR1 SGHAT and CDR2 FQNNGV. The CDR3 loop is CASSSNSYEQYF.

The chain couples TRBV5-1 to TRBJ2-7; the D gene TCRdb calls, TRBD2, cannot be checked with no DNA. CDR3 length: 14 residues. Germline V gene sequence: CDR1 SGHRS, CDR2 YFSETQ. The CDR3 spells CASSTEEGPYEQYF.

The V gene is TRBV4-1, the J gene TRBJ2-7; TCRdb reports TRBD1, a call that lacks DNA to check it against. CDR3 length: 15 residues. Germline-derived CDR1 and CDR2 are MGHRA and YSYEKL. The CDR3 reads CASSHPGRDDYEQYF.

The chain has TRBV2 and TRBJ2-7; without DNA, the TCRdb call of TRBD1 cannot be checked. Germline lookup yields CDR1 SNHLY and CDR2 FYNNEI. CDR3 size: 14 residues. Here the CDR3 reads CASSDRATFYEQYF.

Here the CDR3 reads CSAQGHASTDTQYF. The chain is built from TRBV20-1 and TRBJ2-3. The CDR3 extends over 14 amino acids. CDR1 and CDR2 from the germline V gene are DFQATT and SNEGSKA (reference sequence).

This chain links TRBV13 with TRBJ1-6; as DNA is missing, the TRBD1 call by TCRdb cannot be tested. This CDR3 contains 15 residues. Looked up from germline, CDR1 is PRHDT and CDR2 is FYEKMQ (reference sequence). The CDR3 protein is CASSLRTGRNSPLHF.

The chain combines TRBV2 with TRBJ2-3. CDR1 and CDR2 from the germline V gene are SNHLY and FYNNEI. The CDR3 contains 13 residues. The CDR3 sequence is CASRRLPANTQYF.

The V and J genes are TRBV28 and TRBJ2-3; as DNA is missing, the TRBD1 call by TCRdb cannot be tested. The CDR3 sequence is 14 residues long. Germline V gene data show CDR1 as MDHEN and CDR2 as SYDVKM. The CDR3 sequence is CASTVTGDTDTQYF.

The genes are TRBV27 and TRBJ1-5; the D call from TCRdb, TRBD1, cannot be confirmed without DNA. The germline CDR1 and CDR2 sequences are MNHEY and SMNVEV (reference sequence). The CDR3 runs 15 residues. CDR3 loop: CASSLLPGESQPQHF.

This chain connects TRBV4-2 to TRBJ2-7; TCRdb returns TRBD2, unconfirmable since there is no DNA. Germline V CDR1 and CDR2: LGHNA, YNFKEQ. CDR3 length: 17 amino acids. CDR3 protein: CASSQGLAGGSSYEQYF.

The chain couples TRBV18 to TRBJ2-7; TCRdb proposes TRBD1, but this gene call is untestable without DNA. CDR3 length equals 16 residues. The germline CDR1 and CDR2 sequences are KGHSH and LQKENI. The chain's CDR3 is CASSPPDRVRAYEQYF.

The gene calls are TRBV5-1 and TRBJ2-3; TCRdb gives TRBD2 as the D gene, but with no DNA this cannot be confirmed. Germline V lookup: CDR1 SGHRS, CDR2 YFSETQ. The CDR3 contains 12 residues. CDR3 region: CASSPAGDTQYF.

The chain recombines TRBV3-1 with TRBJ2-2; there is no DNA to check the TCRdb D call of TRBD2. This CDR3 region has 18 residues. CDR1 and CDR2 from the germline V gene are LGHDT and YNNKEL (reference sequence). The CDR3 is CASSQAEPAGGRIGELFF.